This entry is about one T cell receptor beta chain. Its antigen is still unknown. The method was immunoSEQ multiplex PCR; TCRdb's version includes in-frame clones alone and lacks a portion of them. The repertoire consists of more than 100,000 clones, with around 96% occurring once and the leading ten covering more than 3%. This specimen comes from a study of graft-versus-host responses after intestinal transplantation. Study findings and constraints: After transplant, early declines in HvG clones were associated with peak levels of circulating GvH clones.

The receptor's source is a human donor who received an intestinal transplant. The sequencing here drew on unstimulated CD8+ T cells sorted from spleen or lymph node cells, taken before intestinal transplant.

CDR3 DNA: TGTGCCAGCAGCGTAGGCCCCTCGACCTCCGCTTTCTTT. It specifies CASSVGPSTSAFF. V gene TRBV9 combines with J gene TRBJ1-1, with D unclear. Germline CDR1 and CDR2: SGDLS and YYNGEE. The CDR3 is made up of 13 amino acids. Deletions cut 0 bases from V and 11 bases from J, with 14 bases between.